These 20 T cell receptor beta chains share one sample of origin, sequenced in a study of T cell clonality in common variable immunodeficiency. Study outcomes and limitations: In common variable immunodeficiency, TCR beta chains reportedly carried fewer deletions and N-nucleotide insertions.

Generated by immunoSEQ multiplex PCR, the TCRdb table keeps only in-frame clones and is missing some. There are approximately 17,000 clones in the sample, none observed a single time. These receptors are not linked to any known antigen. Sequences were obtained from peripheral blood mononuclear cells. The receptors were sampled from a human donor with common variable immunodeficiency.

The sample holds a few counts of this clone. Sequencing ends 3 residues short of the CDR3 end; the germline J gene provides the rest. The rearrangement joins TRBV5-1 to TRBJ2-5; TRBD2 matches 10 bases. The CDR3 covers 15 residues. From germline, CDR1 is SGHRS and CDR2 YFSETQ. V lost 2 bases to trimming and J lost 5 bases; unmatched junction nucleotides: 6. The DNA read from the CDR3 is TGCGCCAGCAGCTTAGCGGGGGGGCGTGGGGAGACC. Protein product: CASSLAGGRGET. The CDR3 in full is CASSLAGGRGETQYF.

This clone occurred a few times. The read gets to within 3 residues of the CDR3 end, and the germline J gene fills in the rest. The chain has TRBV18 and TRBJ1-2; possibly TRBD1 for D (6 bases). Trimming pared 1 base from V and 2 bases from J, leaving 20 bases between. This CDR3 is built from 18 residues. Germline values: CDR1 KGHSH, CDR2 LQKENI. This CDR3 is CASSPRILTTGPNYGYTF. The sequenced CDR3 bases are TGTGCCAGCTCACCACGGATTCTAACTACAGGGCCCAACTATGGC.

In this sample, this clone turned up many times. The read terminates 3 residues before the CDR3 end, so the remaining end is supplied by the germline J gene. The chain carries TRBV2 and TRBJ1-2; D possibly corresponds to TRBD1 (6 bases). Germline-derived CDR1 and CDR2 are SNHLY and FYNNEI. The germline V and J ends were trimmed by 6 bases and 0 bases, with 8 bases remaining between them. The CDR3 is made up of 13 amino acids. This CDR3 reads CASSGTPNYGYTF. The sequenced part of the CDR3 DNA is TGTGCCAGCAGCGGGACACCTAACTATGGC.

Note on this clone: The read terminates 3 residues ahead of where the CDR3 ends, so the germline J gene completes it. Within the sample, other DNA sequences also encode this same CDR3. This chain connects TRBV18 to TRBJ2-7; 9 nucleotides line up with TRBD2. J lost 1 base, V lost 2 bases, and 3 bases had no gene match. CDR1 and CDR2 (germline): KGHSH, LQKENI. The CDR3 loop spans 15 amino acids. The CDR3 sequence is CASSPGSGSSYEQYF. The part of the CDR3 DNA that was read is TGTGCCAGCTCACCAGGTAGCGGGAGTTCCTACGAG.

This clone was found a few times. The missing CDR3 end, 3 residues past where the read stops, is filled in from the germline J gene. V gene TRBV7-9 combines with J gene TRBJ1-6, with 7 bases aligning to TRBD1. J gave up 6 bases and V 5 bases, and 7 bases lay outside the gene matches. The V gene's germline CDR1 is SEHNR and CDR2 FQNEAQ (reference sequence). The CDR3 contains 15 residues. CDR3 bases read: TGTGCCAGCAGCAACCCGGGACAGACTAATTCACCC. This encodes CASSNPGQTNSP. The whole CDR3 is CASSNPGQTNSPLHF.

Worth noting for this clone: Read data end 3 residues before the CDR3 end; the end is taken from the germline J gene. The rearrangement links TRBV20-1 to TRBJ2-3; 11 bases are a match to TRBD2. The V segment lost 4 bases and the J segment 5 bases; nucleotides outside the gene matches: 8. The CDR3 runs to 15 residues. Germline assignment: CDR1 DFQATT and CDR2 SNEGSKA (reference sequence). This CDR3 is CSAISGTSGRDTQYF. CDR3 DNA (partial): TGCAGTGCTATTAGCGGGACTAGCGGCCGAGATACG.

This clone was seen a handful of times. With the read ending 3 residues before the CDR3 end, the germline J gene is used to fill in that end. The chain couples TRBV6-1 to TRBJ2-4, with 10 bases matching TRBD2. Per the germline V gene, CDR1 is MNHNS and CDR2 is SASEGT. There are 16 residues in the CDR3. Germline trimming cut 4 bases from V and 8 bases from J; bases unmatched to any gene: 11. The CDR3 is CASSVPPSGGGDIQYF. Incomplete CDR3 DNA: TGTGCCAGCAGTGTCCCGCCTAGCGGGGGCGGGGACATT.

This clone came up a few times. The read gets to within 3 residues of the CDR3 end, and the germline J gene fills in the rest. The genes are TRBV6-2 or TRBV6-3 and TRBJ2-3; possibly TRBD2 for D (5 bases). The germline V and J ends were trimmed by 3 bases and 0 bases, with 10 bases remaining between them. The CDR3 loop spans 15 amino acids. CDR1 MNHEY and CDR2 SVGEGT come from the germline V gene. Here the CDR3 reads CASSYGRTSTDTQYF. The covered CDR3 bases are TGTGCCAGCAGTTATGGGCGGACTAGCACAGATACG.

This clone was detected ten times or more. Incomplete CDR3 DNA: TGTGCCAGTAGGCGACAGGGCATGAACACTGAA. Amino acids: CASRRQGMNTE. The whole CDR3 reads CASRRQGMNTEAFF. This rearrangement joins TRBV19 to TRBJ1-1, with TRBD1 matching over 7 bases. The read ends 3 residues before the CDR3 terminus; that terminus is restored from the germline J gene. The V gene's germline CDR1 is LNHDA and CDR2 SQIVND (reference sequence). Trimming at V came to 6 bases and at J to 0 bases, leaving 4 bases not matched to a gene. There are 14 residues in the CDR3.

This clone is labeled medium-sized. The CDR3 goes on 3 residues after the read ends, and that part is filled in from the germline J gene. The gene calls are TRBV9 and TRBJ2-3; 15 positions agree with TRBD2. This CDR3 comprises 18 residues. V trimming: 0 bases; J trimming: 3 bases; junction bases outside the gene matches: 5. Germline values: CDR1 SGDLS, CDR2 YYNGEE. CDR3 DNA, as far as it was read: TGTGCCAGCAGCGTAGAGGGACTAGCGGGGGGCCTGACAGATACG. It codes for CASSVEGLAGGLTDT. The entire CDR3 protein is CASSVEGLAGGLTDTQYF. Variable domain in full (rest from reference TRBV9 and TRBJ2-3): DSGVTQTPKHLITATGQRVTLRCSPRSGDLSVYWYQQSLDQGLQFLIQYYNGEERAKGNILERFSAQQFPDLHSELNLSSLELGDSALYFCASSVEGLAGGLTDTQYFGPGTRLTVL.

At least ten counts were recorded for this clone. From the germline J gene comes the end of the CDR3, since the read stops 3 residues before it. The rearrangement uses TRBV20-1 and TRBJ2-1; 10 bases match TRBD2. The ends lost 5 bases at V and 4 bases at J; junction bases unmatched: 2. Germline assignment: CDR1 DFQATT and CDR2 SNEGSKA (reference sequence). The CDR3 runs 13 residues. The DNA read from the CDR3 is TGCAGTGCTCGGACTAGCGGATACAATGAG. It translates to CSARTSGYNE. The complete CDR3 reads CSARTSGYNEQFF.

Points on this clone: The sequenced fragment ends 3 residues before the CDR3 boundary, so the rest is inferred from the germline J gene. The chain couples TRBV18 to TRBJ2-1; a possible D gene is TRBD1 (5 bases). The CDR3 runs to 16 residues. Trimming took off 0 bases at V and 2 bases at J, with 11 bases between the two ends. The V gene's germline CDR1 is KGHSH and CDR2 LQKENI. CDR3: CASSPPGAGAYNEQFF. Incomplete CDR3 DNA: TGTGCCAGCTCACCACCTGGGGCAGGTGCCTACAATGAG.

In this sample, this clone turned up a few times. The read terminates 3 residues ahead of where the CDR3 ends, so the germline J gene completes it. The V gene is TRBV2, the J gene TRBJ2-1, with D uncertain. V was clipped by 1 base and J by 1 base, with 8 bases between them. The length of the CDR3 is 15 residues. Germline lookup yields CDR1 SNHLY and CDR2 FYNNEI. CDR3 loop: CASSEGRPSYNEQFF. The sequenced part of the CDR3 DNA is TGTGCCAGCAGTGAAGGCAGGCCTTCCTACAATGAG.

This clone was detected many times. CDR3 DNA, as far as it was read: TGTGCCAGCTCACCAAAGAGGGGCACCGGGGAG. Translated: CASSPKRGTGE. The whole CDR3 protein is CASSPKRGTGELFF. V and J are TRBV18 and TRBJ2-2; D tentatively reads TRBD1 or TRBD2 (5 bases each). The read ends 3 residues shy of where the CDR3 ends; the end is completed using the germline J gene. The CDR3 spans 14 residues. CDR1 is KGHSH and CDR2 is LQKENI in the germline V gene. Trimming left V 2 bases short and J 4 bases short, with 8 bases between.

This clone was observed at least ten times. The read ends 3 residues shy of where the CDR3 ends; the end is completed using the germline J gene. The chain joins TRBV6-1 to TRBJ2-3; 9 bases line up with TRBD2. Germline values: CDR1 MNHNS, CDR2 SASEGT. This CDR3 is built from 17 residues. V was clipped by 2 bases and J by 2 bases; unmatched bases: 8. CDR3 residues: CASSENLAGGTTDTQYF. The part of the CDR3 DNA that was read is TGTGCCAGCAGTGAAAATTTGGCGGGGGGGACCACAGATACG.

This CDR3 reads CASSPRTGVDTQYF. The sequenced part of the CDR3 DNA is TGTGCCAGCAGCCCCCGGACGGGGGTAGATACG. The chain is built from TRBV7-2 and TRBJ2-3; a possible D gene is TRBD2 (6 bases). The CDR3 end falls 3 residues outside the read, so it is completed with the germline J gene. CDR1 SGHTA and CDR2 FQGNSA come from the germline V gene. The CDR3 is 14 residues long. Deletions cut 5 bases from V and 5 bases from J, with 14 bases between.

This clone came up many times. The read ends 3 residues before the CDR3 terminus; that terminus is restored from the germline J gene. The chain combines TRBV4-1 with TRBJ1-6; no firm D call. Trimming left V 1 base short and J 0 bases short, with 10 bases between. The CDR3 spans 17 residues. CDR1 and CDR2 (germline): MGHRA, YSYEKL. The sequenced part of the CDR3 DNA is TGCGCCAGCAGCCAAGTGCTACCGAGCTCCTATAATTCACCC. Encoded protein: CASSQVLPSSYNSP. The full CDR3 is CASSQVLPSSYNSPLHF.

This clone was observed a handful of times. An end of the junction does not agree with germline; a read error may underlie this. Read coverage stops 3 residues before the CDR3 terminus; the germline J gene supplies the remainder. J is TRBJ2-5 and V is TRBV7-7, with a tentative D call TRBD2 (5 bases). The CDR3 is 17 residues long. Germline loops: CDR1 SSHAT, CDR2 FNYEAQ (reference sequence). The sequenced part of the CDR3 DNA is TGTGCTAGCAGCAGCAGTGATAGCCTAGCTTATGGGGAGACC. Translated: CASSSSDSLAYGET. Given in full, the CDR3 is CASSSSDSLAYGETQYF.

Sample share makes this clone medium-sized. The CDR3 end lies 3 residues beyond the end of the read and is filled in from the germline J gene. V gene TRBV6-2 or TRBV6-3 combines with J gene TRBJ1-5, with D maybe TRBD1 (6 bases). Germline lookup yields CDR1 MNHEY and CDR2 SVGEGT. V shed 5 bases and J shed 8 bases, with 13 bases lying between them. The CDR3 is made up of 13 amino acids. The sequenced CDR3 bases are TGTGCCAGCAGTGACAGGTGGCGGGAGCCC. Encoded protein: CASSDRWREP. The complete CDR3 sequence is CASSDRWREPQHF.

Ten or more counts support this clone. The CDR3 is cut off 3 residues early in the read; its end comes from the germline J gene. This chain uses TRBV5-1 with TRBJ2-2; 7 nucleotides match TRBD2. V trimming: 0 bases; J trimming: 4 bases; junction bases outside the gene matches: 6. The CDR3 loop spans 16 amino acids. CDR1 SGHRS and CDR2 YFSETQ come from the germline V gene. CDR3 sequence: CASSLASGGPTGELFF. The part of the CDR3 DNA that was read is TGCGCCAGCAGCTTGGCTAGCGGAGGACCCACCGGGGAG.